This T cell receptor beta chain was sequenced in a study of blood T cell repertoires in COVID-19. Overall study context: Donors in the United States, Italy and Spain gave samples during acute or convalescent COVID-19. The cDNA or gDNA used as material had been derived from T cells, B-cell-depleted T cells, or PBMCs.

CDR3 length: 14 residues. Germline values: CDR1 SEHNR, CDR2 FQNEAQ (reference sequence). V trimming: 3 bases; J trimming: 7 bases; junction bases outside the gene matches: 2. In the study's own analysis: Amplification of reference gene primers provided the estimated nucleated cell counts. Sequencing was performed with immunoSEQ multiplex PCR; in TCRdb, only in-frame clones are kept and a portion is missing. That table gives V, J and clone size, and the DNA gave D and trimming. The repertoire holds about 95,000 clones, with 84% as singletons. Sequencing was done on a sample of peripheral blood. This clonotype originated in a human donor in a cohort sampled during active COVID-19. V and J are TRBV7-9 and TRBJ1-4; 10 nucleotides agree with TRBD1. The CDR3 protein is CASSLGQGSEKLFF. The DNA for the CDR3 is TGTGCCAGCAGCTTGGGACAGGGGAGTGAAAAACTGTTTTTT. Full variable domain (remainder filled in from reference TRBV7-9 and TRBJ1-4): DTGVSQNPRHKITKRGQNVTFRCDPISEHNRLYWYRQTLGQGPEFLTYFQNEAQLEKSRLLSDRFSAERPKGSFSTLEIQRTEQGDSAMYLCASSLGQGSEKLFFGSGTQLSVL.